Listed here are 5 T cell receptor beta chains from one sample, sequenced in a study of Ad26.COV2.S vaccination and SARS-CoV-2 variants. The sample's treatment: over 15 received Ad26.COV2.S at low or high dose, single or two shots; 5 received placebo; per-sample allocation not given. Day 63 after the first injection of vaccine or placebo was the sampling time. The assay was immunoSEQ multiplex PCR, and TCRdb's table has in-frame clones only and misses some. The data show about 680,000 clones, roughly nine tenths seen once. The source material was peripheral blood, sampled in a trial of Ad26.COV2.S vaccine versus placebo. These receptors all stem from a person aged 18-60 years who received the Ad26.COV2.S COVID-19 vaccine or a placebo.

The table lists this clone with many counts. The chain recombines TRBV5-6 with TRBJ2-7; D is unresolved. CDR3 length: 14 residues. Germline CDR1 and CDR2: SGHDT and YYEEEE. V lost 0 bases and J 2 bases, leaving 9 bases between the germline ends. The CDR3 sequence is CASSLVTIPYEQYF. The CDR3, as DNA: TGTGCCAGCAGCTTGGTTACGATCCCCTACGAGCAGTACTTC.

The V and J genes are TRBV24-1 and TRBJ2-3; 11 nucleotides agree with TRBD2. The CDR3 has 18 residues. Germline values: CDR1 KGHDR, CDR2 SFDVKD. Trimming at V came to 3 bases and at J to 1 base, leaving 8 bases not matched to a gene. CDR3: CATSDVSGRAVGTDTQYF. CDR3 nucleotides: TGTGCCACCAGTGATGTTAGCGGGAGGGCCGTAGGCACAGATACGCAGTATTTT.

A single count supports this clone. V is TRBV6-5 and J is TRBJ1-6; TRBD1 is a possible D gene (5 bases). Looked up from germline, CDR1 is MNHEY and CDR2 is SVGAGI. Trimming stripped 7 bases from V and 14 bases from J, with 18 bases between. The CDR3 has 13 amino acids. DNA of the CDR3: TGTGCCAGCACCCCCAGCAGGGAGAGAGCCCTCCACTTT. As protein: CASTPSRERALHF.

The CDR3 DNA is TGTGCCAGCGGCCCTGGGGGTCGGGAGACCCAGTACTTC. It translates to CASGPGGRETQYF. The chain is built from TRBV5-4 and TRBJ2-5; D might be TRBD1 or TRBD2, each matching 5 bases. This CDR3 spans 13 amino acids. V lost 7 bases and J lost 5, with 15 bases in between. CDR1 SGHNT and CDR2 YYREEE come from the germline V gene (reference sequence).

The chain links TRBV3-1 (or the pseudogene TRBV3-2) to TRBJ1-1; D possibly corresponds to TRBD1 (5 bases). The CDR3 is made up of 13 amino acids. CDR1 is LGHDT, CDR2 YNNKEL, per germline (reference sequence). Trimming removed 2 bases from V and 5 bases from J, with 9 bases in between. CDR3 region: CASSQPGGTEAFF. DNA for the CDR3: TGTGCCAGCAGCCAACCGGGGGGGACTGAAGCTTTCTTT.